One sample yielded the 3 T cell receptor beta chains listed below, sequenced in a study of cytomegalovirus exposure and HLA in healthy donors (dated by TCRdb to 2016 to 2017). The library was produced with the immunoSEQ multiplex PCR assay. The multiplex PCR relied on a mix of 60 forward primers for TCR Vbeta segments and 13 reverse primers for TCR Jbeta segments. Not all clones reach the TCRdb copy of this immuneACCESS table, which keeps in-frame sequences only. Checked studies attribute under half of the gap to unresolved V genes and leave the rest unexplained. The sample yields 150,000 to 200,000 clones; roughly 80% were counted once. Clones ranked in the top ten supply roughly 7.8% of the sample. Material for sequencing was PBMCs. These TCRs come from a woman between 35 and 50 years old in good health and CMV-seropositive.

The chain links TRBV30 to TRBJ1-2; D is possibly TRBD1 (6 bases). Per the germline V gene, CDR1 is GTSNPN and CDR2 is SVGIG (reference sequence). Trimming shortened V by 0 bases and J by 2 bases, and 10 bases separated the two germline ends. The CDR3 extends over 14 amino acids. The chain's CDR3 is CAWSVFGTNYGYTF. DNA of the CDR3: TGTGCCTGGAGTGTGTTCGGGACAAACTATGGCTACACCTTC.

V is TRBV7-2 and J is TRBJ2-2; 8 bases line up with TRBD1. The V gene end was trimmed by 3 bases and the J gene end by 4 bases; junction bases not matched to a gene: 7. The CDR3 has 16 amino acids. Looked up from germline, CDR1 is SGHTA and CDR2 is FQGNSA. CDR3 sequence (DNA): TGTGCCAGCAGCTTCCAGGGGGCGCGGGGCACCGGGGAGCTGTTTTTT. It is translated as CASSFQGARGTGELFF.

The V gene is TRBV7-8, the J gene TRBJ1-1, with 11 bases matching TRBD1. The CDR3 is made up of 18 amino acids. The germline gives CDR1 SGHVS, CDR2 FQNEAQ. J lost 5 bases, V lost 2 bases, and 13 bases had no gene match. The CDR3 bases are TGTGCCAGCAGCTTATTACGGGACAGGGGGTCCCGCGCTACTGAAGCTTTCTTT. Amino acids: CASSLLRDRGSRATEAFF.